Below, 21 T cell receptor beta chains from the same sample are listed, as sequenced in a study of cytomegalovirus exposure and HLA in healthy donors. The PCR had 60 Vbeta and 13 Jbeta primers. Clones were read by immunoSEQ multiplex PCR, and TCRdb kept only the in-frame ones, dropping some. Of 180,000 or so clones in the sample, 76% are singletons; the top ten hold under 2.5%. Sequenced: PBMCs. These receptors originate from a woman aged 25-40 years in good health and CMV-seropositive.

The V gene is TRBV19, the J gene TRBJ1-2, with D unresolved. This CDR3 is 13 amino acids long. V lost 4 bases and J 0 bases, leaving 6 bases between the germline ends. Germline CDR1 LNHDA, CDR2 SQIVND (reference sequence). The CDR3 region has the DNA TGTGCCAGTAGTACCCATTCTAACTATGGCTACACCTTC. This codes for CASSTHSNYGYTF.

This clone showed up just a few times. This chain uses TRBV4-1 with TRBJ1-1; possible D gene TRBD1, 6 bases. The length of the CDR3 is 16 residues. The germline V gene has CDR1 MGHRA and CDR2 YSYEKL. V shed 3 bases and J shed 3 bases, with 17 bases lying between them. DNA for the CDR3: TGCGCCAGCAGCCAGGGGTGGGGGGGGCTGGACACTGAAGCTTTCTTT. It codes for CASSQGWGGLDTEAFF.

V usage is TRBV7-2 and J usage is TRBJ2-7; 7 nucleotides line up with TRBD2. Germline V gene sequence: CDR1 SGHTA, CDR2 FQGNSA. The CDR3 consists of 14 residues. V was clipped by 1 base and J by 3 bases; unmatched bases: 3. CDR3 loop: CASSLGGGSYEQYF. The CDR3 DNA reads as TGTGCCAGCAGCTTAGGGGGAGGGAGCTACGAGCAGTACTTC.

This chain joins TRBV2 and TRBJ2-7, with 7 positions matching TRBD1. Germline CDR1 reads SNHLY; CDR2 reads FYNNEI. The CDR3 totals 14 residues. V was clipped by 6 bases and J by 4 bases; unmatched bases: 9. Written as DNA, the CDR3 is TGTGCCAGCAGCACTTTCGGGACAGAATACGAGCAGTACTTC. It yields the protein CASSTFGTEYEQYF.

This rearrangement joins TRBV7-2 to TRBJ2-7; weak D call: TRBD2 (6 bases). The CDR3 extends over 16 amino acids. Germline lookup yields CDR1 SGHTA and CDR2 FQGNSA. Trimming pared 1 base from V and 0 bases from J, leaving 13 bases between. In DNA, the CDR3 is TGTGCCAGCAGCTTAGAGGAGGGGAAAACCTCCTACGAGCAGTACTTC. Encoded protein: CASSLEEGKTSYEQYF.

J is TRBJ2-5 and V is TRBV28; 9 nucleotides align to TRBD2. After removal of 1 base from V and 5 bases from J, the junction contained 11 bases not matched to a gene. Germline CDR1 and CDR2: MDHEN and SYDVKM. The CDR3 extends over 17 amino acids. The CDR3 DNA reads TGTGCCAGCAGTTTATTGCCCCGCGGGGGGGCTGGGGAGACCCAGTACTTC. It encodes CASSLLPRGGAGETQYF.

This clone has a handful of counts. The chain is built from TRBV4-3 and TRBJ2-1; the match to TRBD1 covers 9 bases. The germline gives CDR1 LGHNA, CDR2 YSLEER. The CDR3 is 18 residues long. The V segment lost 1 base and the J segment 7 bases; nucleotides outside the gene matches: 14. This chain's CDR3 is CASSQARQGGTRDNEQFF. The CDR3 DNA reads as TGCGCCAGCAGCCAAGCCCGACAGGGGGGGACGCGCGATAATGAGCAGTTCTTC.

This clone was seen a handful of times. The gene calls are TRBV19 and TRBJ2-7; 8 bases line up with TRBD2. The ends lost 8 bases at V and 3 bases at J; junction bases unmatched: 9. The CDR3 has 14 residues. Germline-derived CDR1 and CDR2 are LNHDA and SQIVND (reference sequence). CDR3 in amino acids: CASRPSGGIYEQYF. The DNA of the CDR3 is TGTGCCAGTCGCCCCAGCGGGGGAATCTACGAGCAGTACTTC.

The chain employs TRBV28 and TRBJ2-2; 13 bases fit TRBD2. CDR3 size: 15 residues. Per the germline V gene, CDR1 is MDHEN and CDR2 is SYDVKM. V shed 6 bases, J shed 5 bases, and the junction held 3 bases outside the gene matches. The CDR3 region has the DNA TGTGCCAGCAGACTAGCGGGGGGGGTAACCGGGGAGCTGTTTTTT. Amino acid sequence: CASRLAGGVTGELFF.

DNA of the CDR3: TGTGCCAGCAGTGATATCCCGGGGTCTAATGAAAAACTGTTTTTT. Its protein is CASSDIPGSNEKLFF. The rearrangement uses TRBV6-1 and TRBJ1-4; D unclear. This CDR3 contains 15 residues. Between the trimmed V and J ends, which lost 3 bases and 3 bases, there was a span of 11 bases. Germline V gives CDR1 MNHNS, CDR2 SASEGT.

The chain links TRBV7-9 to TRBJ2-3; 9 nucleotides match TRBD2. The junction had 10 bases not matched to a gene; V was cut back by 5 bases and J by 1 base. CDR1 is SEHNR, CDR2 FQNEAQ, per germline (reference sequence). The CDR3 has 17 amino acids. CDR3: CASSTLLRGGGTDTQYF. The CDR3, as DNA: TGTGCCAGCAGCACCCTCCTTCGCGGGGGGGGCACAGATACGCAGTATTTT.

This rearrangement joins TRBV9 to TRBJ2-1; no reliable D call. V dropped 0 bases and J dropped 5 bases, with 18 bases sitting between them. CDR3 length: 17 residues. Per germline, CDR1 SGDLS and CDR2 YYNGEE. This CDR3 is CASSVGLVRMRDNEQFF. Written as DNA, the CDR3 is TGTGCCAGCAGCGTAGGGCTAGTAAGGATGCGCGACAATGAGCAGTTCTTC.

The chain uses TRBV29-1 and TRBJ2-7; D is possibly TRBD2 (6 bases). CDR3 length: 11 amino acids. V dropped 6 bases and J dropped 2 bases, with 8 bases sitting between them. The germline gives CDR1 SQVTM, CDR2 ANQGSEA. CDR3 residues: CSVTRTYEQYF. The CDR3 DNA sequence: TGCAGCGTGACTAGGACCTACGAGCAGTACTTC.

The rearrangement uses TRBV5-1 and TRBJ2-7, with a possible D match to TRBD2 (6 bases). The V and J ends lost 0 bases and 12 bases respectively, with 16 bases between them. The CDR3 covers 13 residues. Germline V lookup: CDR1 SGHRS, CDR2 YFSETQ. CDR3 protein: CASSLDAGSTAYF. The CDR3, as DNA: TGCGCCAGCAGCTTGGATGCCGGGAGTACGGCGTACTTC.

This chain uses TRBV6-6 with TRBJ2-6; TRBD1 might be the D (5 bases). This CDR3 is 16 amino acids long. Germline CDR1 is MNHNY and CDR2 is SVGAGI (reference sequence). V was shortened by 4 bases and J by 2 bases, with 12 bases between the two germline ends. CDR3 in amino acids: CASSSIRVAGANVLTF. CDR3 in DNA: TGTGCCAGCAGTTCGATCAGGGTAGCTGGGGCCAACGTCCTGACTTTC.

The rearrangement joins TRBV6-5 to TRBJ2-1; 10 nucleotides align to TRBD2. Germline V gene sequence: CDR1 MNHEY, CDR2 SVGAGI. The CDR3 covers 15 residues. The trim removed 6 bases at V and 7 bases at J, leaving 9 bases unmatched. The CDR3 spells CASSPSGGAFNEQFF. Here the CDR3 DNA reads TGTGCCAGCAGCCCCAGCGGGGGGGCTTTTAATGAGCAGTTCTTC.

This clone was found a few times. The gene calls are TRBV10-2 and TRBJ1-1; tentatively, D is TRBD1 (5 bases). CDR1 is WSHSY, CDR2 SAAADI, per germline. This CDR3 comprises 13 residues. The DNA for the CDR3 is TGCGCTACTACCGGGGGGGGTAACACTGAAGCTTTCTTT. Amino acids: CATTGGGNTEAFF.

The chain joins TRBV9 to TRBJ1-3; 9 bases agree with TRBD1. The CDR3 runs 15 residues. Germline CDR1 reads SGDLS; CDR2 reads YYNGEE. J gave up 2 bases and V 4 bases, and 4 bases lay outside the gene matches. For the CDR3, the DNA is TGTGCCAGCAGCCCCCGGGACAGGGCTGGAAACACCATATATTTT. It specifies CASSPRDRAGNTIYF.

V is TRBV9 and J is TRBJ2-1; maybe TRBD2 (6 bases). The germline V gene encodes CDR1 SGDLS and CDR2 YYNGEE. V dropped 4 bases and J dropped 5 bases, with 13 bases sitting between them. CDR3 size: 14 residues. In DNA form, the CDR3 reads TGTGCCAGCAGCTCAAGGGACTTTAACAATGAGCAGTTCTTC. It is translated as CASSSRDFNNEQFF.

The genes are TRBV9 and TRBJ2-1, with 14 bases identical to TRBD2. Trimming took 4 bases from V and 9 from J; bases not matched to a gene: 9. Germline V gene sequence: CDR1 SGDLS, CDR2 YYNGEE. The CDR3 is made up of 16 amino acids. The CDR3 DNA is TGTGCCAGCAGCCTTGGTGGACTAGCGGGGGGTCTTGAGCAGTTCTTC. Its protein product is CASSLGGLAGGLEQFF. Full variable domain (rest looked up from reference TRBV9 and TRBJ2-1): DSGVTQTPKHLITATGQRVTLRCSPRSGDLSVYWYQQSLDQGLQFLIQYYNGEERAKGNILERFSAQQFPDLHSELNLSSLELGDSALYFCASSLGGLAGGLEQFFGPGTRLTVL.

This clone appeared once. The DNA of the CDR3 is TGCGCCAGCAGCTTGAAGACTAGCGGGGGGGCAGAGCAGTTCTTC. As protein: CASSLKTSGGAEQFF. The genes are TRBV5-1 and TRBJ2-1; 14 nucleotides line up with TRBD2. CDR1 is SGHRS and CDR2 is YFSETQ in the germline V gene. CDR3 length: 15 residues. The ends lost 1 base at V and 10 bases at J; junction bases unmatched: 4.